This T cell receptor beta chain was profiled in a study of PD-L1 blockade in urothelial cancer. Generated by immunoSEQ multiplex PCR, the TCRdb table keeps only in-frame clones and is missing some. The sample lists approximately 79,000 clones; roughly 87% were seen once. This receptor was obtained from a woman in her sixties or seventies with urothelial cancer. The source material was PBMCs, sampled around atezolizumab (anti-PD-L1) treatment.

The DNA for the CDR3 is TGCAGCGTTCAAACGAGGACAGGGGGGGAGCAGTACTTC. Translated: CSVQTRTGGEQYF. The chain has TRBV29-1 and TRBJ2-7; TRBD1 matches at 10 bases. Trimming cost V 5 bases and J 7 bases; bases outside gene matches: 8. There are 13 residues in the CDR3. CDR1 is SQVTM, CDR2 ANQGSEA, per germline.